This T cell receptor (beta chain) stems from a study of Ad26.COV2.S vaccination and SARS-CoV-2 variants (dated by TCRdb to the early 2020s). With regard to the full study: Donors in the vaccine arm were drawn from COV1001, a phase I-IIa trial of Ad26.COV2.S in healthy adults that was multicentre, randomized, double-blind and placebo-controlled. Ad26.COV2.S was administered intramuscularly at a dose of 5x10^10 or 1x10^11 viral particles, either as one shot or as two shots given 56 days apart. TCRbeta repertoire sequencing served as the tool for gauging how specific and how broad the SARS-CoV-2-reactive T cell receptors were following Ad26.COV2.S vaccination. A total of approximately 30 samples were included in the TCR-sequenced set, comprising roughly 19 Ad26.COV2.S vaccine recipients, 5 placebo recipients and 8 SARS-CoV-2 convalescent individuals. Trial participants were randomized into five groups of five, in which low-dose or high-dose Ad26.COV2.S was given once or twice, or placebo was given on both occasions. Investigators did not know the trial group allocation while performing experiments and assessing outcomes.

The CDR3 has 17 amino acids, counting the end cysteine and phenylalanine. This entry keeps only the CDR3 DNA: 51 bases, framed from base 1. V is trimmed back by 8 bases and J by 1 base, and the junction contains 13 bases that no gene match accounts for. On this clone: What this receptor recognizes is not known. Base qualities are not at hand, and no much larger clone is one base apart.

General conclusions and limits of the study: The authors noted that the TCR breadth and depth analyses may have underestimated total T cell responses. Non-spike TCR breadth was comparable between vaccine and placebo recipients, consistent with the vaccine containing only spike. Comparing responses between vaccine doses or regimens was not something the study was powered to do. Compared with placebo recipients, Ad26.COV2.S recipients showed higher spike-specific TCR breadth (P = 0.0014). After vaccination, substantial breadth of spike-specific CD8+ and CD4+ T cell responses was reported.

The immunoSEQ Assay was the method used to sequence TCRbeta CDR3 regions. After extraction, genomic DNA underwent amplification by bias-controlled multiplex PCR, followed by high-throughput sequencing. The study's processing was this. To quantify the absolute abundance of each unique TCRbeta CDR3 region, sequences were collapsed and filtered. Usable DNA was measured by amplifying reference genes present in all nucleated cells, and TCRbeta template counts were normalized to that usable DNA to estimate T cell fraction. Repertoire TCRs were annotated as SARS-CoV-2-specific by exact matching of V gene, CDR3 amino acid sequence and J gene to a known reactive TCR set. The reference SARS-CoV-2 TCR set was obtained from MIRA and was filtered for enrichment in COVID-19-positive ImmuneCODE repertoires, whereby public or cross-reactive TCRs were removed. Based on the MIRA antigens, annotated TCRs were further analysed at the level of specific ORF or position within ORF. Depth was the summed frequency of annotated unique rearrangements, while breadth was defined as annotated unique rearrangements over total unique productive rearrangements. TCR breadth was compared between groups using two-sided Wilcoxon rank-sum tests. TCRdb holds this immuneACCESS table with in-frame rearrangements only. Some clones are missing; in checked studies, unresolved V genes explain under half, and the rest has no known cause. D and trimming were read from the DNA, whereas the V and J calls and clone size are those reported in that table. The sample data list roughly 450,000 clones, and over 75% of these were observed just once. 12% of the sample lies in the top ten.

The treatment or condition label, as the study defines it: some 20 received Ad26.COV2.S at low or high dose, single or two shots; about five received placebo; per-sample allocation not given. Repertoires of vaccine and placebo recipients were sequenced from samples collected on day 63 after the first injection. Cohort 1b enrolled 25 or so adults aged 18-55 years at a single site in Boston, USA, between 29 July and 7 August 2020. Ad26.COV2.S consisted of a replication-incompetent adenovirus type 26 vector by which a prefusion-stabilized SARS-CoV-2 spike protein from the original Wuhan strain was expressed.

Sequenced here: peripheral blood, sampled in a trial of Ad26.COV2.S vaccine versus placebo. The source is a person between 18 and 60 years old who received the Ad26.COV2.S COVID-19 vaccine or a placebo. The chain is assembled from TRBV23-1 and TRBJ1-2, with 10 bases matching TRBD1. TRBV23-1 is assigned to the ORF class and has an uncertain function. The CDR3 has the sequence CASPPEGQGKYNYGYTF. The DNA sequence reads TGCGCCAGCCCCCCAGAGGGACAGGGGAAATATAACTATGGCTACACCTTC.